The entry below describes one TCR beta chain. These data belong to a study of blood T cell repertoires in COVID-19. Generated by immunoSEQ multiplex PCR, the TCRdb table keeps only in-frame clones and is missing some. Of approximately 400,000 clones listed, around 83% are singletons. The CDR3 contains 14 residues. The germline gives CDR1 SEHNR, CDR2 FQNEAQ (reference sequence). The ends lost 6 bases at V and 5 bases at J; junction bases unmatched: 6. Sequencing was performed on PBMCs or T cells enriched from blood (not recorded which). This rearrangement joins TRBV7-9 to TRBJ2-7; 11 nucleotides agree with TRBD2. The TCR comes from a woman aged 45-65 years who had recovered from COVID-19. The CDR3 protein is CASRQLAGVDEQYF. Here the CDR3 DNA reads TGTGCCAGCAGACAACTAGCGGGAGTCGACGAGCAGTACTTC.